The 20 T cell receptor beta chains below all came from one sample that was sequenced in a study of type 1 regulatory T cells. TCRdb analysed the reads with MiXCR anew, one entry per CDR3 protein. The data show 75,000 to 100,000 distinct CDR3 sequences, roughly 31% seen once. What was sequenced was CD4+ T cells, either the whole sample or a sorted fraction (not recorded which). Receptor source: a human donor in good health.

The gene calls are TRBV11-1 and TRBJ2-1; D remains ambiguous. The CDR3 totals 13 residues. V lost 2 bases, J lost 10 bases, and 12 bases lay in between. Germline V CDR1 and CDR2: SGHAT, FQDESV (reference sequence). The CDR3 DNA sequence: TGTGCCAGCAGCTTAAGGGATTCAAGCGAGCAGTTCTTC. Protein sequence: CASSLRDSSEQFF.

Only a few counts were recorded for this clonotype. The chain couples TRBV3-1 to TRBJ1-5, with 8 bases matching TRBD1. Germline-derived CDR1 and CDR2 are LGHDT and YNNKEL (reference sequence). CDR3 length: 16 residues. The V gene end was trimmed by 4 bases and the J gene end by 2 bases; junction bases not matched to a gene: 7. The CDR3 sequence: CASSLGQGLRNQPQHF. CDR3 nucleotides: TGTGCCAGCAGCCTCGGACAGGGCTTACGCAATCAGCCCCAGCATTTT.

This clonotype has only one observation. CDR3 sequence reads: CASSSMRTNEKLFF. CDR3 DNA sequence: TGTGCCAGTAGTTCTATGCGGACTAATGAAAAACTGTTTTTT. The chain links TRBV19 to TRBJ1-4; D ambiguous. The CDR3 spans 14 residues. V shed 5 bases and J shed 2 bases, with 9 bases lying between them. The germline CDR1 and CDR2 sequences are LNHDA and SQIVND (reference sequence). Complete variable domain (other parts from reference TRBV19 and TRBJ1-4): DGGITQSPKYLFRKEGQNVTLSCEQNLNHDAMYWYRQDPGQGLRLIYYSQIVNDFQKGDIAEGYSVSREKKESFPLTVTSAQKNPTAFYLCASSSMRTNEKLFFGSGTQLSVL.

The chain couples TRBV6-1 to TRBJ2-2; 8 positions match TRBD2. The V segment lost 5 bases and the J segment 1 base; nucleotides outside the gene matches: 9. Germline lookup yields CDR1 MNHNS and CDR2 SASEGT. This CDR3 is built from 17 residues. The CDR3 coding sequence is TGTGCCAGCAGTCCGACAACTAGCGGTGGGAACACCGGGGAGCTGTTTTTT. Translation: CASSPTTSGGNTGELFF.

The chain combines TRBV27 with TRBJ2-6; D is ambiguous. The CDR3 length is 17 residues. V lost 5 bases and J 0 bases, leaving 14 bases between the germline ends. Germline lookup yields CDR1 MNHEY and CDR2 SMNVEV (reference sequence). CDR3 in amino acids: CASSPITSLSGANVLTF. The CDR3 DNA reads TGTGCCAGCAGTCCCATAACGTCCCTCTCTGGGGCCAACGTCCTGACTTTC.

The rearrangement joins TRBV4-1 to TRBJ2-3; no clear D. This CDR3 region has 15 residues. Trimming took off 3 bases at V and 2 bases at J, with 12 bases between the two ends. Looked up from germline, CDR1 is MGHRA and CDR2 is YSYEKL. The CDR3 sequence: CASSQAGPLTDTQYF. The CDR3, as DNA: TGCGCCAGCAGCCAGGCCGGGCCTCTCACAGATACGCAGTATTTT.

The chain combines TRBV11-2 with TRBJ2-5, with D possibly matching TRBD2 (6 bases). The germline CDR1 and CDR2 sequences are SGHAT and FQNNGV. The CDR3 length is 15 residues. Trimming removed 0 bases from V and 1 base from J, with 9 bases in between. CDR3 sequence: CASSLDSGFQETQYF. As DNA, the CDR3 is TGTGCCAGCAGCTTAGACAGCGGGTTCCAAGAGACCCAGTACTTC.

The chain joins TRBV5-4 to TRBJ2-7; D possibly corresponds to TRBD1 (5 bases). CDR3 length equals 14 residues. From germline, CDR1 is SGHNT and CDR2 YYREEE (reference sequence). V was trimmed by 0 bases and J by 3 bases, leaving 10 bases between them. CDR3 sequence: CASSLGQQSYEQYF. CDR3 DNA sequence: TGTGCCAGCAGCTTGGGACAGCAGAGCTACGAGCAGTACTTC. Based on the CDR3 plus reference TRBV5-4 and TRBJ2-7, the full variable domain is ETGVTQSPTHLIKTRGQQVTLRCSSQSGHNTVSWYQQALGQGPQFIFQYYREEENGRGNFPPRFSGLQFPNYSSELNVNALELDDSALYLCASSLGQQSYEQYFGPGTRLTVT.

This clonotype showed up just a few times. The CDR3: CASSFEQGGTYEQYF. The CDR3 bases are TGTGCCAGCAGTTTCGAACAGGGGGGAACCTACGAGCAGTACTTC. The chain carries TRBV12-3 or TRBV12-4 and TRBJ2-7; 8 positions agree with TRBD1. CDR3 length equals 15 residues. Germline trimming cut 3 bases from V and 2 bases from J; bases unmatched to any gene: 6.

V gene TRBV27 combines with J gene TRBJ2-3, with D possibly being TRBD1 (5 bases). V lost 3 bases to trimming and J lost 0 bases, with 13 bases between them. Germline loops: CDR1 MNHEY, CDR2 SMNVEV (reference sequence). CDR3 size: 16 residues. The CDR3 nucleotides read TGTGCCAGCAGTTTCCTTGGGGCGGATAGCACAGATACGCAGTATTTT. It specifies CASSFLGADSTDTQYF.

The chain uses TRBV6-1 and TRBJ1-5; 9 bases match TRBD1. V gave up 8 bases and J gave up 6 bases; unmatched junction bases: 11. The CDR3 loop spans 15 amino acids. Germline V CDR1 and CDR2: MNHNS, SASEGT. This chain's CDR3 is CASHSAGTGSQPQHF. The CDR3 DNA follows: TGTGCCAGCCACTCAGCCGGGACAGGGAGTCAGCCCCAGCATTTT.

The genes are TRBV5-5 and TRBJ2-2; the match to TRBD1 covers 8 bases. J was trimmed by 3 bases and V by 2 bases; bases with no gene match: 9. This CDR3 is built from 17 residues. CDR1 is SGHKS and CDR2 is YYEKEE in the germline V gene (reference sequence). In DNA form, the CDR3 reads TGTGCCAGCAGCTTCCGACAGGGGAGGCTGGACACCGGGGAGCTGTTTTTT. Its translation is CASSFRQGRLDTGELFF.

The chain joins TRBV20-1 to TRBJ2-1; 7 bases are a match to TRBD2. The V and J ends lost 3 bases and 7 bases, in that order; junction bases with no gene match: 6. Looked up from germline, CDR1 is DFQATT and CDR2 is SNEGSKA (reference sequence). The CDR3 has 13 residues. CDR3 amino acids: CSARTSLVNEQFF. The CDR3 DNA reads TGCAGTGCTAGGACTAGCCTGGTGAATGAGCAGTTCTTC.

CDR3 sequence reads: CSVEGAGAYEQYF. The CDR3 DNA is TGCAGCGTTGAAGGGGCAGGGGCCTACGAGCAGTACTTC. The V and J genes are TRBV29-1 and TRBJ2-7, with D perhaps TRBD1 (6 bases). The germline V and J ends were trimmed by 1 base and 2 bases, with 9 bases remaining between them. The length of the CDR3 is 13 residues. Germline CDR1 is SQVTM and CDR2 is ANQGSEA.

For the CDR3, the DNA is TGTGCCAGCAGCGTACAATCCGGATCGCGAGGGGCGCAGTATTTT. It encodes CASSVQSGSRGAQYF. The V gene is TRBV7-9, the J gene TRBJ2-3; D may be TRBD1 or TRBD2 (5 bases each). Germline V gives CDR1 SEHNR, CDR2 FQNEAQ (reference sequence). The CDR3 sequence is 15 residues long. V was pared by 5 bases and J by 10 bases, with 22 bases between.

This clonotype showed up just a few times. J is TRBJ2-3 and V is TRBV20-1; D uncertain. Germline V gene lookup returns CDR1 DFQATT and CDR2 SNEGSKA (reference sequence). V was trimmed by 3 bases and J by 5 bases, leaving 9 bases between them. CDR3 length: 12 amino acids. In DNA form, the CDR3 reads TGCAGTGCTAGCGGTTGGCGAGATACGCAGTATTTT. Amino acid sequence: CSASGWRDTQYF.

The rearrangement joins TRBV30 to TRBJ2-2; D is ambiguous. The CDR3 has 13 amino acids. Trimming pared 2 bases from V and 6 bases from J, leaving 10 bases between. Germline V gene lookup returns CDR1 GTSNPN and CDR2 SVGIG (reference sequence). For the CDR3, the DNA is TGTGCCTGGAGTAACCAAGGGTCCGGGGAGCTGTTTTTT. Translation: CAWSNQGSGELFF.

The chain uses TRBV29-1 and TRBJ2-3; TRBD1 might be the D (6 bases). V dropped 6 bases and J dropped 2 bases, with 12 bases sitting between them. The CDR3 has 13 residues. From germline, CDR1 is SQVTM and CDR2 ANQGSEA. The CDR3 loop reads CSVETGNTDTQYF. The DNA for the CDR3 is TGCAGCGTGGAGACAGGTAACACAGATACGCAGTATTTT.

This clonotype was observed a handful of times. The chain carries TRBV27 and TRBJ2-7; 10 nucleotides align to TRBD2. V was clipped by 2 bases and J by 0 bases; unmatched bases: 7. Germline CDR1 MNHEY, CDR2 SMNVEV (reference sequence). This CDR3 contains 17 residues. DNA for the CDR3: TGTGCCAGCAGTTTAAAAAGTCTAGCGGGAGTCTCCTACGAGCAGTACTTC. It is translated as CASSLKSLAGVSYEQYF.

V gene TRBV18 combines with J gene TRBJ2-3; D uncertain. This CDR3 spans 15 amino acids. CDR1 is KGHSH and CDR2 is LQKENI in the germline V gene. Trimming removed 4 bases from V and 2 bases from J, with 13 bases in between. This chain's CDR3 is CASSLFGPNTDTQYF. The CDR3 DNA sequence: TGTGCCAGCTCACTCTTCGGACCGAACACAGATACGCAGTATTTT. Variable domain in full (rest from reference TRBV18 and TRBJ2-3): NAGVMQNPRHLVRRRGQEARLRCSPMKGHSHVYWYRQLPEEGLKFMVYLQKENIIDESGMPKERFSAEFPKEGPSILRIQQVVRGDSAAYFCASSLFGPNTDTQYFGPGTRLTVL.